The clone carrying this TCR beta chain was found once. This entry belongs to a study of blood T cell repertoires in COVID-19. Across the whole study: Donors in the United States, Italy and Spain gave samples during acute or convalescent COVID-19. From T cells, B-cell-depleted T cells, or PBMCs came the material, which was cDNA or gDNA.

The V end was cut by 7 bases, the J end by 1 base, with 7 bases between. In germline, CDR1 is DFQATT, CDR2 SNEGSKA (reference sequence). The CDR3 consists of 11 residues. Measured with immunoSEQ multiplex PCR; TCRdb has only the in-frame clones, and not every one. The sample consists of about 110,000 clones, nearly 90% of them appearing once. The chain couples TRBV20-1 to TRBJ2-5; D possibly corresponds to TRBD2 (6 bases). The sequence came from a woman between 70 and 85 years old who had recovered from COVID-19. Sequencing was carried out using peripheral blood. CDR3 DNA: TGCAGTGGGACTACCCAAGAGACCCAGTACTTC. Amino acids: CSGTTQETQYF.